This T cell receptor (beta chain) was profiled in a study of shared clonotypes between healthy human individuals (TCRdb year 2020). As for the study more broadly: The cohort included a few men and a couple of women between 18 and 49 years of age. For each donor, three plates each were used for CD4 naive and CD4 memory, two plates were used for CD8 naive, and one plate was used for CD8 memory. To estimate repertoire size and how much clonotype sharing occurs between individuals, the study deeply sequenced the blood TCR repertoires of 4 to 6 healthy adults. To increase sequencing depth and limit assay-specific biases, TCR repertoire library preparation and sequencing were carried out by different laboratories using diverse techniques. Per donor, leukapheresis produced somewhere between about 0.94 and 9.5 billion PBMCs. Study-wide conclusions, independent of this receptor: Sharing across a handful of donors was observed for about 5% of naive CD4, 3% to 3.5% of naive CD8, 2% to 2.5% of memory CD4, and roughly 0.4% of memory CD8 clonotypes. Rarefaction of sorted-subset datasets indicated incomplete sequencing despite the large sequencing depth. Pairwise subsampling led to the expectation that sequencing depth would affect the degree of clonotype sharing among donors. Sampling was limited to blood, and TCR repertoires in tissue likely differ from TCR repertoires in blood. The small number of donors limited the genetic and exposure-history diversity represented. Higher generation probabilities were observed for clonotypes shared by all four sorted-subset donors than for non-shared clonotypes. Naive subsets generally had larger estimated clonotype richness than memory subsets.

TCR CDR3 regions were amplified from genomic DNA by multiplex PCR using the deep immunoSEQ assay. Genomic DNA extracted from each cell subset was distributed evenly over all wells of several immunoSEQ 96-well plates, and each plate served as one replicate. For sorted subsets, approximately 210 ng of genomic DNA, equivalent to around 30,000 T cell genomes, went into each replicate PCR. Purified libraries were quantified with a Qubit 3.0 fluorometer, sized on a Bioanalyzer 2100, and re-quantified with the KAPA Library Quantification kit. A separate single-read 150-cycle Illumina NextSeq 550 flow cell was used to sequence each immunoSEQ 96-well plate. Per the source publication's procedure: Because the immunoSEQ output held only junctional sequences and lacked quality scores, the filtering could not match the filtering applied to full-length reads. Sequences were annotated with PyIR, a Python wrapper for IgBLAST v1.9, and V/J genes and CDR3 were assigned using IMGT germline references. Reads were removed for weak V/J assignments (E-value above 1e-6), missing CDR3, stop codons, out-of-frame junctions, or ambiguous translated residues. V3J clonotypes were defined as sequences sharing an identical inferred V gene, J gene, and CDR3 amino acid sequence. Percentage overlap between repertoires was calculated by dividing the number of shared unique clonotypes by the size of the smaller repertoire. Richness of each repertoire was evaluated using RTK rarefaction, the Chao1 estimator, and Recon v2.1 estimates of unobserved clonotypes. OLGA was used to compute generation probabilities for all TCRbeta clonotypes that the gDNA method yielded from a handful of donors. This immuneACCESS table, as held by TCRdb, lists in-frame sequences with V and J called but not all clones. Of the missing ones, under half trace to an unresolved V gene in checked studies; the others have no known cause. V, J and clone size were drawn from that table, and D and trimming were deduced from the DNA. This sample is represented by 2 million or so clones; about 95% of them were singletons. Of the sample, 0.13% is held by the ten largest clones.

The donors were healthy, HIV-negative adults who had no recently reported acute infections or vaccinations. All donors were Caucasian adults living in Nashville, Tennessee, USA. CD4+ T cells were enriched through magnetic negative selection, after which naive cells were positively selected on CD45RA and the remaining negative fraction served as the memory subset. After blood collection by leukapheresis, PBMCs were isolated using Ficoll-Histopaque density gradient centrifugation and then cryopreserved in the vapor phase of liquid nitrogen. Analytical flow cytometry was used to check the purity and quantity of every magnetically sorted T cell population. Genomic DNA was isolated from each sorted fraction and quantified by UV absorbance on a Nanodrop 2000c. For this clone: Which antigen it targets is not known. No per-base quality is available; no much larger clone lies one base away. The sample carries other DNA sequences with the same CDR3.

V is reduced by 2 bases and J by 4 bases, leaving a spacing of 9 bases between them. CDR1 and CDR2 (MDHEN, SYDVKM) derive from the germline V gene. The CDR3 spans 14 residues, from the cysteine through the phenylalanine. Kept here is only the CDR3 DNA, which spans 42 bases and is read in frame from base 1. The rearranged chain carries TRBV28 and TRBJ1-5; the D gene is perhaps TRBD1, from 5 matching bases. The specimen was naive CD4+ T cells sorted from blood. Reading the label with the study, this specimen's cell subset or site is: CD45RA+ positively selected. The clonotype originates from a man between 18 and 35 years old in good health. Here is the DNA: TGTGCCAGCAGTTTACAGGGCCCGAATCAGCCCCAGCATTTT. This is translated as CASSLQGPNQPQHF.